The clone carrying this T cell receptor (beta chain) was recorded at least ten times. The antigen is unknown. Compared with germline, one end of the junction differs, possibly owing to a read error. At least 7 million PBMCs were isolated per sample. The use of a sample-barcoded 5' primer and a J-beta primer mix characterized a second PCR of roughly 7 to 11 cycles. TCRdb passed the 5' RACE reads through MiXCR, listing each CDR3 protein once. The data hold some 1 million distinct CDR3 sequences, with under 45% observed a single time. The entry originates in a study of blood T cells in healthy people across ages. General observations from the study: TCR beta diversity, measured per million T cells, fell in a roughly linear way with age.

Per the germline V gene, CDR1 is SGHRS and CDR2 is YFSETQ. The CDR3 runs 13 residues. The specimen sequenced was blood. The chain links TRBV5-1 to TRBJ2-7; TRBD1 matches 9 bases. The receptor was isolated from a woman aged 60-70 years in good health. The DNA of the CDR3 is TGTGCCAGCAGTTGGGGACAGGGCTACGAGCAGTACTTC. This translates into CASSWGQGYEQYF.